This TCR beta chain was profiled in a study of cytomegalovirus exposure and HLA in healthy donors. The study's findings and limits: In a later analysis, productive TCRs from donors in an Asian-associated ancestry cluster reportedly carried fewer N-insertions than the cohort mean.

V was cut by 0 bases and J by 7 bases, with 13 bases left in between. From germline, CDR1 is MNHEY and CDR2 SVGAGI. The CDR3 totals 15 residues. The PCR had 60 Vbeta and 13 Jbeta primers. Sequencing used immunoSEQ multiplex PCR; TCRdb keeps in-frame clones, though not all of them. This table holds about 150,000 clones, about 78% found once. This clone appeared once. What it binds is not known. The receptor's source is a middle-aged man in good health and CMV-seropositive. The specimen sequenced was PBMCs. The chain joins TRBV6-5 to TRBJ2-1; D perhaps matches TRBD2 (6 bases). CDR3 nucleotides: TGTGCCAGCAGTTACTCGGTCGGGGGTGGGAATGAGCAGTTCTTC. Translating gives CASSYSVGGGNEQFF.